These 16 T cell receptor beta chains originate from one sample sequenced in a study of regulatory and conventional T cells in RAG deficiency. Conventional CD4+ T cells were sorted from blood as CD25-low CD127-high cells. The assay was immunoSEQ multiplex PCR, and TCRdb's table has in-frame clones only and misses some. This table has approximately 48,000 clones, around 89% appearing once. These sequences were also reported in another study, on regulatory T cells. From that second work: The primer mix had 52 TRBV and 13 TRBJ primers.

Sample: CD4+ effector T cells sorted from blood. Every receptor here comes from a human donor in good health.

This chain links TRBV14 with TRBJ2-7, with a possible D match to TRBD2 (5 bases). The CDR3 is made up of 15 amino acids. V gave up 4 bases and J gave up 3 bases, with 16 bases separating them. The germline gives CDR1 SGHDN, CDR2 FVKESK. The CDR3 DNA reads TGTGCCAGCAGCCGCAAAGATCACAGCGGCTACGAGCAGTACTTC. Protein product: CASSRKDHSGYEQYF.

This clone appeared once. This chain uses TRBV7-6 with TRBJ2-1; D might be TRBD1 (8 bases). Germline loops: CDR1 SGHVS, CDR2 FNYEAQ. V dropped 5 bases and J dropped 7 bases, with 18 bases sitting between them. The CDR3 extends over 15 amino acids. The CDR3 coding sequence is TGTGCCAGCAGCACAGGGGGAGGGGTAGTGAATGAGCAGTTCTTC. It codes for CASSTGGGVVNEQFF.

The chain couples TRBV5-1 to TRBJ2-1; 13 bases agree with TRBD2. Germline V CDR1 and CDR2: SGHRS, YFSETQ. The V segment lost 0 bases and the J segment 8 bases; nucleotides outside the gene matches: 5. The CDR3 runs 16 residues. CDR3 DNA sequence: TGCGCCAGCAGCTTGGGGACTAGCGGGAGAATCCATGAGCAGTTCTTC. Residues: CASSLGTSGRIHEQFF.

This chain connects TRBV28 to TRBJ2-1, with TRBD2 matching over 11 bases. The CDR3 runs to 15 residues. Losses at the gene ends were 6 bases for V and 8 bases for J; bases not matched to a gene: 9. Germline V gene data show CDR1 as MDHEN and CDR2 as SYDVKM. The CDR3 coding sequence is TGTGCCAGCAGCCCTACGGGACTAGCGGACGATGAGCAGTTCTTC. Translated: CASSPTGLADDEQFF.

The chain has TRBV29-1 and TRBJ2-1; no clear D gene. The CDR3 has 14 residues. CDR1 is SQVTM and CDR2 is ANQGSEA in the germline V gene. The V end lost 6 bases, the J end lost 4 bases, and 16 bases lay between the germline ends. The CDR3 spells CSVGMGNSYNEQFF. CDR3 coding DNA: TGCAGCGTCGGAATGGGGAACTCTTACAATGAGCAGTTCTTC.

This rearrangement joins TRBV25-1 to TRBJ1-2; 7 bases are a match to TRBD1. With 6 bases clipped from V and 7 bases from J, the junction kept 11 bases outside the gene matches. The CDR3 loop spans 14 amino acids. CDR1 is MGHDK and CDR2 is SYGVNS in the germline V gene. CDR3 residues: CASRIPGTAAGYTF. CDR3 DNA: TGTGCCAGCAGAATCCCCGGGACAGCCGCTGGCTACACCTTC.

The chain couples TRBV2 to TRBJ1-5; no firm D call. Trimming shortened V by 4 bases and J by 2 bases, and 6 bases separated the two germline ends. Germline lookup yields CDR1 SNHLY and CDR2 FYNNEI. The CDR3 is 13 amino acids. DNA of the CDR3: TGTGCCAGCAGTGTACGCCGCAATCAGCCCCAGCATTTT. It specifies CASSVRRNQPQHF.

This sequence joins TRBV18 and TRBJ2-7; possible D gene TRBD1, 8 bases. The V end was cut by 4 bases, the J end by 2 bases, with 15 bases between. This CDR3 comprises 15 residues. Germline values: CDR1 KGHSH, CDR2 LQKENI. CDR3 sequence reads: CASSRGTGGAYEQYF. The DNA of the CDR3 is TGTGCCAGCTCACGGGGTACAGGGGGGGCCTACGAGCAGTACTTC.

The chain is built from TRBV18 and TRBJ1-4, with 8 bases aligning to TRBD1. The junction had 10 bases not matched to a gene; V was cut back by 6 bases and J by 7 bases. Germline values: CDR1 KGHSH, CDR2 LQKENI. This CDR3 has 15 residues. The CDR3 DNA reads as TGTGCCAGCTCGTTCCAGGGGGCACAGGGTGAAAAACTGTTTTTT. Protein sequence: CASSFQGAQGEKLFF.

The chain combines TRBV7-9 with TRBJ2-3; TRBD2 matches at 9 bases. The length of the CDR3 is 16 residues. In germline, CDR1 is SEHNR, CDR2 FQNEAQ (reference sequence). V trimming: 5 bases; J trimming: 4 bases; junction bases outside the gene matches: 10. For the CDR3, the DNA is TGTGCCAGCAGCGCGCCGGGACTAGCAGGTGCAGATACGCAGTATTTT. Its translation is CASSAPGLAGADTQYF. The full variable domain, its missing parts supplied by reference TRBV7-9 and TRBJ2-3, is DTGVSQNPRHKITKRGQNVTFRCDPISEHNRLYWYRQTLGQGPEFLTYFQNEAQLEKSRLLSDRFSAERPKGSFSTLEIQRTEQGDSAMYLCASSAPGLAGADTQYFGPGTRLTVL.

The chain joins TRBV9 to TRBJ1-3; D is perhaps TRBD1 (5 bases). V was clipped by 3 bases and J by 8 bases, with 27 bases between them. CDR3 length equals 18 residues. The germline gives CDR1 SGDLS, CDR2 YYNGEE. For the CDR3, the DNA is TGTGCCAGCAGCGACAGAGCGGGCAGGGTGATCCGGGATGACACCATATATTTT. This codes for CASSDRAGRVIRDDTIYF. Variable domain in full (rest from reference TRBV9 and TRBJ1-3): DSGVTQTPKHLITATGQRVTLRCSPRSGDLSVYWYQQSLDQGLQFLIQYYNGEERAKGNILERFSAQQFPDLHSELNLSSLELGDSALYFCASSDRAGRVIRDDTIYFGEGSWLTVV.

J is TRBJ2-7 and V is TRBV7-3, with 15 nucleotides matching TRBD2. CDR3 size: 17 residues. Germline loops: CDR1 SGHTA, CDR2 FQGTGA. V lost 2 bases to trimming and J lost 4 bases; unmatched junction nucleotides: 6. DNA for the CDR3: TGTGCCAGCAGCTTAGGGGGACTAGCGGGAGGCCCGTACGAGCAGTACTTC. Translating gives CASSLGGLAGGPYEQYF.

The chain recombines TRBV14 with TRBJ2-3; D not certain. Germline CDR1 and CDR2: SGHDN and FVKESK. The V and J ends lost 3 bases and 2 bases respectively, with 9 bases between them. This CDR3 has 14 residues. The CDR3 DNA reads TGTGCCAGCAGCCACCAGCCCTACACAGATACGCAGTATTTT. Translating it yields CASSHQPYTDTQYF.

The chain links TRBV6-5 to TRBJ1-1; D is perhaps TRBD1 (6 bases). The CDR3 runs 15 residues. In germline, CDR1 is MNHEY, CDR2 SVGAGI. V lost 2 bases and J lost 6, with 16 bases in between. The CDR3 bases are TGTGCCAGCAGTTACCGAGAGGGGGGAGGGGCTGAAGCTTTCTTT. Its protein product is CASSYREGGGAEAFF.

The gene calls are TRBV6-5 and TRBJ2-2, with D perhaps TRBD1 or TRBD2 (5 bases each). Trimming removed 5 bases from V and 0 bases from J, with 10 bases in between. In germline, CDR1 is MNHEY, CDR2 SVGAGI. The CDR3 covers 15 residues. This CDR3 is CASSPGTANTGELFF. CDR3 nucleotide sequence: TGTGCCAGCAGTCCCGGGACGGCGAACACCGGGGAGCTGTTTTTT.

The rearrangement joins TRBV9 to TRBJ2-5; tentative D call: TRBD2 (7 bases). Germline-derived CDR1 and CDR2 are SGDLS and YYNGEE. CDR3 size: 15 residues. The V gene lost 4 bases and the J gene lost 8 bases, with 21 bases spanning the gap. CDR3 nucleotides: TGTGCCAGCAGCTCCCCGGATGGAGGGGGGGCAACCCAGTACTTC. Translated, it gives CASSSPDGGGATQYF.